The entry that follows covers one T cell receptor (beta chain) sequence. The table lists this clonotype with a few counts. This receptor's antigen is unknown. It has no much larger one-base neighbor in the sample; base qualities were not kept. Ophthalmopathy patients had moderately to severely active disease, Clinical Activity Score of at least 3, NOSPECS grade of at least 4, and duration under 3 months. The study excluded patients with uncontrolled infections, other autoimmune diseases, pregnancy or lactation. Diagnoses were based on clinical symptoms, serum thyroxine and TRAb, thyroid ultrasound and orbital computed tomography. Ficoll-Paque density gradient centrifugation was used to isolate PBMCs from about 9 ml of fresh peripheral blood. Trizol reagent was used to extract total RNA, and RNA quality was then checked on an Agilent 2100 Bioanalyzer. This sample stems from a study of T cells in Graves' hyperthyroidism and ophthalmopathy (dated by TCRdb to the late 2010s). At the level of the whole study: Peripheral blood samples were taken at initial diagnosis, before any treatment was given. To identify distinguishing TCR V-J signatures, a discovery cohort of 90 to 100 patients was used, comprising 40 to 45 with Graves' ophthalmopathy and around 60 with stable Graves' hyperthyroidism. Following sampling, methimazole starting at 30 mg daily was given to hyperthyroidism patients, and high-dose intravenous methylprednisolone was given to ophthalmopathy patients. An independent validation cohort of around 20 hyperthyroidism patients and more than 15 patients who later progressed to ophthalmopathy tested prospective prediction of ophthalmopathy. In addition, the study compared T-cell repertoires in thyroid tissue and in blood from 6 or 7 Graves' hyperthyroidism patients. The paper reports TCR Vbeta CDR3 sequencing of some 140 peripheral blood samples: under 45 ophthalmopathy, under 85 hyperthyroidism and 17 progressor patients. The roughly 90 discovery patients were divided at random into training and test sets in a 7:3 ratio.

CDR1 SGDLS and CDR2 YYNGEE are derived from the germline V gene. V is shortened by 0 bases, J by 10 bases, and the region joining them spans 13 bases. Taken from cysteine to phenylalanine, the CDR3 has 13 residues. The CDR3 DNA has 39 bases and is translated from base 1. General conclusions and limits of the study: A model built on a 13 V-J signature distinguished ophthalmopathy from stable hyperthyroidism, reaching about 88% sensitivity and about 81% specificity in cross-validation and 80%/75% in testing. Most expanded thyroid clonotypes (frequency above 0.001) were also detected in blood, a finding suggesting that blood repertoires may reflect thyroid immune responses. In validation, the model predicted progression to ophthalmopathy a median of about 6.5 months before onset, with approximately 68% sensitivity and 72.22% specificity. Sample size was not statistically predetermined, and blinding of investigators to group allocation was not performed.

TCR beta CDR3 regions were amplified from RNA transcripts. The TCR CDR3 was subjected to a first round of RT-PCR using the HTBI primer set and the Qiagen OneStep RT-PCR kit. Libraries were constructed in a second round of multiplex PCR, after which size selection and purification were carried out. The libraries were sequenced on an Illumina HiSeq2000 using paired-end 100 bp reads. The source study handled its data this way. SOAPnuke was used to process the raw data, throwing out any read that contained adapters or uncalled bases, had a mean Phred below 15, or lacked an exact constant-primer or identifier match. COPE v1.2.5 was used to merge high-quality paired reads, and clonotypes were defined as unique nucleotide sequences. MiTCR v1.1 was used to align the clonotypes against IMGT TRBV, TRBD and TRBJ reference segments. Only V-J combinations with frequency above 0.0001, covering about 99% of repertoires, were analysed. A TCS score was defined as the ratio of F50 (clonal expansion) to E x V (chaos), with BLOSUM62-based TCRdist applied between CDR3 peptides within each V-J. Welch's t-statistics and random forest reduced 500 to 650 V-J features to 10 to 15, which were used in a naive Bayes classifier (R e1071). Clones were called with MiXCR by TCRdb after fastp trimmed the public reads at Q25, and only in-frame beta chains were retained. Each CDR3 protein appears once, grouped with its most common genes and DNA. The V and J calls and clone size come from TCRdb's table, not from the authors' own analysis. The sample table records about 480,000 distinct CDR3 sequences; 22% of these occur just once. Of the sample, around 50% falls within the top ten clones.

The clonotype comes from a woman between 70 and 85 years old with Graves' ophthalmopathy. The chain is made from TRBV9 and TRBJ1-1, with the D gene uncertain. The sequencing input was blood. The DNA sequence is as follows: TGTGCCAGCAGCGTAGGTGAAGGAAGTCGAGCTTTCTTT. This codes for CASSVGEGSRAFF.